This TCR beta chain appears in the sequencing data of a study of OX40 agonist ivuxolimab in advanced cancers. Study-wide results and caveats: It was also the case that some nonresponders had low normalized T-cell clonal expansion.

This CDR3 has 12 residues. Trimming shortened V by 8 bases and J by 1 base, and 9 bases separated the two germline ends. Per the germline V gene, CDR1 is SEHNR and CDR2 is FQNEAQ (reference sequence). The method was immunoSEQ multiplex PCR; TCRdb's version includes in-frame clones alone and lacks a portion of them. There are approximately 70,000 clones in the sample; around 94% occur only once, and around a sixth lies in the top ten. A word on this clone: The antigen is not known.

Sequencing was performed on CD4+ or CD8+ T cells sorted from blood, taken in a trial of the OX40 agonist ivuxolimab. The rearrangement uses TRBV7-9 and TRBJ2-7; no firm D call. The receptor's source is an adult with an advanced solid tumor such as melanoma, head and neck, liver or kidney cancer. The chain's CDR3 is CASDPGSYEQYF. Written as DNA, the CDR3 is TGTGCCAGCGACCCAGGTTCCTACGAGCAGTACTTC.